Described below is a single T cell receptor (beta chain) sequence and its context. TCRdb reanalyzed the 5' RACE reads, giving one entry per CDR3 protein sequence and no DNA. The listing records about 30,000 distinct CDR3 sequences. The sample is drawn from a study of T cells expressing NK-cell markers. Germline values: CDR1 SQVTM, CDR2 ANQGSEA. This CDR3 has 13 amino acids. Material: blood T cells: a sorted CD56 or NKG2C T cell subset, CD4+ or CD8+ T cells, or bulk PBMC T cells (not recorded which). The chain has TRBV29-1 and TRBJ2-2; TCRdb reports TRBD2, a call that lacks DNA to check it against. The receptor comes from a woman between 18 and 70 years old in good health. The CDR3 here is CSVEESGSGELFF.